The clone carrying this TCR beta chain occurred a few times. Looked up from germline, CDR1 is KGHSH and CDR2 is LQKENI. The CDR3 length is 14 residues. J was trimmed by 5 bases and V by 4 bases; bases with no gene match: 5. The data were taken from a study of human T cells and chemical hapten exposure. In the study overall: It was small differences in pooled library volume that mainly caused per-sample TCR yields to vary.

TCRdb re-called the 5' RACE reads through MiXCR, storing one row per CDR3 protein. The table shows 110,000 or so distinct CDR3 sequences, with roughly a fifth occurring only once. Total RNA was extracted from unfractionated whole blood. The chain links TRBV18 to TRBJ2-5; 9 nucleotides agree with TRBD1. This TCR came from a human donor in good health. The CDR3 protein is CASSLQQGAETQYF. The CDR3 nucleotides read TGTGCCAGCTCACTCCAACAGGGGGCGGAGACCCAGTACTTC.